This record looks at one TCR beta chain sequence and its context. The sample's treatment: randomized to nivolumab then ipilimumab (arm A) or the reverse (arm B). Patients had received no earlier DNA-damaging chemotherapy. This record belongs to a study of sequential checkpoint blockade in melanoma. Clones were sequenced by immunoSEQ multiplex PCR, and TCRdb holds only the in-frame ones, with some missing. The sample lists approximately 21,000 clones; approximately 80% were seen once. Sequenced material: CD8+ T cells sorted from blood (inferred from file names), taken from a patient given nivolumab and ipilimumab in sequence. The clonotype originates from a human donor with melanoma.

The chain's CDR3 is CASGLWTGLGTEAFF. The DNA of the CDR3 is TGTGCTAGTGGTTTGTGGACAGGGCTCGGCACTGAAGCTTTCTTT. This rearrangement joins TRBV12-5 to TRBJ1-1, with 8 nucleotides matching TRBD1. CDR3 size: 15 residues. The junction had 6 bases not matched to a gene; V was cut back by 2 bases and J by 4 bases. The germline gives CDR1 LGHNT, CDR2 FRNRAP.